This T cell receptor (beta chain) was sequenced in a study of CD8+ T cells in alopecia areata. Study-level information: Female C3H/HeJ mice aged roughly 6-11 weeks received skin from approximately 6-13-month-old C3H/HeJ donors with spontaneous alopecia. Study conclusions and caveats: Normal skin contains resident alphabeta T cells, and these are also sequenced in scalp samples. TCRs were shared less clearly across patients than in mice, possibly for HLA-related reasons.

In each case, RNA was isolated and then reverse transcribed into cDNA as the sequencing template. TCRdb's copy holds only in-frame clones and misses some; the assay was immunoSEQ multiplex PCR. This sample carries some 110,000 clones and no singletons, and roughly 21% goes to the top ten. Unmatched junction bases numbered 3, after V lost 5 bases and J lost 0 bases. The germline V gene encodes CDR1 NNHDY and CDR2 SYVADS. The CDR3 covers 16 residues. This clone was counted ten times or more. No antigen is known for it. The protein listed by TCRdb differs at residue 13 from the translated DNA, so the DNA translation is shown. Gene names follow the mouse nomenclature. From the germline J gene comes the end of the CDR3, since the read stops 3 residues before it.

The rearrangement joins TRBV13-3 to TRBJ1-6; 9 bases line up with TRBD1. TRBJ1-6 is known as an ORF, though its function is uncertain. This receptor was taken from a C3H/HeJ mouse with alopecia areata. Strain haplotype (MHC): H2-k. The sequenced sample consisted of lesional skin. Here the CDR3 reads CASRRQGGSYNSPLYF. The DNA read from the CDR3 is TGTGCCAGCAGGAGACAGGGGGGTTCCTATAATTCGCCC.